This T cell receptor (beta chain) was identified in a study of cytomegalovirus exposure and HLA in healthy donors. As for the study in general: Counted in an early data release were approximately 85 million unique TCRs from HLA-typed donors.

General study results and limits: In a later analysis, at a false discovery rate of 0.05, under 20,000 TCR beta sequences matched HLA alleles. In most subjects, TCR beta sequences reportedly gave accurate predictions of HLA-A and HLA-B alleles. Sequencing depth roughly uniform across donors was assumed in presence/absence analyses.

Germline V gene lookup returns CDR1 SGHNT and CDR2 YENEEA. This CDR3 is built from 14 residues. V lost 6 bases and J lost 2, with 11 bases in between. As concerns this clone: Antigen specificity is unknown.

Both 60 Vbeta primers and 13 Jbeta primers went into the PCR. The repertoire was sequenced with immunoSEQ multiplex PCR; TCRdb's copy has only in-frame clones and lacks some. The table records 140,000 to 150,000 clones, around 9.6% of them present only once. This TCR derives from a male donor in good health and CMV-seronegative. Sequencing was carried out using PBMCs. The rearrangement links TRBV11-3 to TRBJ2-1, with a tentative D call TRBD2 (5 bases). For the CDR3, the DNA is TGTGCCAGCAGATTCTACGGGGCCTACAATGAGCAGTTCTTC. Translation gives CASRFYGAYNEQFF.